The 19 T cell receptor beta chains presented below share a single source sample, sequenced in a study of Ad26.COV2.S vaccination and SARS-CoV-2 variants. Some clones are missing from TCRdb's copy, which holds only in-frame ones; the method was immunoSEQ multiplex PCR. The sample includes hundreds of thousands of clones, about 91% seen only once; the top ten take 3.5% to 4.5%. Specimen: peripheral blood, collected after recovery from COVID-19. These receptors were collected from a human donor who had recovered from COVID-19.

J is TRBJ1-1 and V is TRBV3-1 (or the pseudogene TRBV3-2); D remains unclear. The CDR3 contains 13 residues. The germline V gene encodes CDR1 LGHDT and CDR2 YNNKEL (reference sequence). Trimming stripped 1 base from V and 5 bases from J, with 8 bases between. For the CDR3, the DNA is TGTGCCAGCAGCCAAGCGCGGGTAACTGAAGCTTTCTTT. Its translation: CASSQARVTEAFF.

The chain couples TRBV6-2 or TRBV6-3 to TRBJ1-2; 9 nucleotides align to TRBD1. The CDR3 has 13 residues. Trimming cost V 6 bases and J 7 bases; bases outside gene matches: 6. Germline assignment: CDR1 MNHEY and CDR2 SVGEGT. The CDR3, as DNA: TGTGCCAGCAGATACAGGGGGCTTGGTGGCTACACCTTC. Its translation: CASRYRGLGGYTF.

The chain recombines TRBV3-1 (or the pseudogene TRBV3-2) with TRBJ2-3; possible D gene TRBD2, 7 bases. Germline lookup yields CDR1 LGHDT and CDR2 YNNKEL (reference sequence). Between the trimmed V and J ends, which lost 4 bases and 1 base, there was a span of 15 bases. The CDR3 has 16 residues. In nucleotides, the CDR3 is TGTGCCAGCAGCCCTCGAGGGGGGGCCGGCACAGATACGCAGTATTTT. Translated, it gives CASSPRGGAGTDTQYF.

Here the CDR3 DNA reads TGTGCCAGCAGTCGCCGGGGAGAAAAACTGTTTTTT. Amino acid sequence: CASSRRGEKLFF. The V and J genes are TRBV6-5 and TRBJ1-4; D unclear. The germline V and J ends were trimmed by 5 bases and 8 bases, with 9 bases remaining between them. The CDR3 totals 12 residues. Germline V gene sequence: CDR1 MNHEY, CDR2 SVGAGI.

The chain carries TRBV4-1 and TRBJ2-2; D may be TRBD1 (6 bases). Germline lookup yields CDR1 MGHRA and CDR2 YSYEKL. V dropped 1 base and J dropped 4 bases, with 22 bases sitting between them. This CDR3 has 19 residues. The CDR3 reads CASSQVLARGPPGTGELFF. DNA for the CDR3: TGCGCCAGCAGCCAAGTCTTGGCCAGGGGCCCCCCGGGCACCGGGGAGCTGTTTTTT.

This chain links TRBV7-9 with TRBJ1-2; D not resolved. CDR1 and CDR2 (germline): SEHNR, FQNEAQ (reference sequence). This CDR3 contains 13 residues. The V end lost 5 bases, the J end lost 7 bases, and 14 bases lay between the germline ends. The CDR3 protein is CASSAQERLGYTF. The DNA for the CDR3 is TGTGCCAGCAGCGCCCAGGAAAGGCTTGGCTACACCTTC.

The chain recombines TRBV13 with TRBJ2-1; tentative D call: TRBD2 (5 bases). Germline V lookup: CDR1 PRHDT, CDR2 FYEKMQ (reference sequence). CDR3 length: 17 residues. V gave up 5 bases and J gave up 3 bases, with 20 bases separating them. CDR3 loop: CASSEGLERPNYNEQFF. The DNA of the CDR3 is TGTGCCAGCAGCGAAGGACTGGAAAGGCCAAACTACAATGAGCAGTTCTTC.

The chain joins TRBV5-5 to TRBJ1-1; D may be TRBD1 (5 bases). This CDR3 spans 13 amino acids. Germline loops: CDR1 SGHKS, CDR2 YYEKEE (reference sequence). Trimming took 3 bases from V and 4 from J, leaving 10 bases between them. The CDR3 spells CASSSYGGTEAFF. The CDR3 nucleotides read TGTGCCAGCAGCTCCTACGGGGGCACTGAAGCTTTCTTT.

The gene calls are TRBV24-1 and TRBJ1-2; D gene uncertain. Germline CDR1 KGHDR, CDR2 SFDVKD. The CDR3 has 14 residues. Trimming cost V 4 bases and J 1 base, with 9 bases left between them. Written as DNA, the CDR3 is TGTGCCACCAGTGACTCGAGGGTTAACTATGGCTACACCTTC. Amino acids: CATSDSRVNYGYTF.

This clone was seen just once. The rearrangement uses TRBV7-9 and TRBJ1-4, with a possible D match to TRBD1 (5 bases). The CDR3 covers 14 residues. CDR1 and CDR2 from the germline V gene are SEHNR and FQNEAQ (reference sequence). V was clipped by 3 bases and J by 8 bases, with 13 bases between them. CDR3 sequence (DNA): TGTGCCAGCAGCTTGGAGGGGCTGGGGGAAAAACTGTTTTTT. Its translation is CASSLEGLGEKLFF.

The rearrangement joins TRBV27 to TRBJ2-3, with TRBD2 matching over 7 bases. Germline loops: CDR1 MNHEY, CDR2 SMNVEV (reference sequence). The CDR3 is 16 residues long. Germline trimming cut 4 bases from V and 6 bases from J; bases unmatched to any gene: 13. The CDR3 loop reads CASSYRDYRTFDTQYF. The CDR3 DNA sequence: TGTGCCAGCAGTTACCGGGACTACCGTACCTTTGATACGCAGTATTTT.

The rearrangement links TRBV13 to TRBJ2-7; either TRBD1 or TRBD2 may fit D (5 bases each). V lost 0 bases to trimming and J lost 0 bases, with 9 bases between them. The CDR3 sequence is 15 residues long. The germline V gene has CDR1 PRHDT and CDR2 FYEKMQ (reference sequence). The CDR3 sequence is CASSLGSGASYEQYF. The CDR3 coding sequence is TGTGCCAGCAGCTTAGGTTCCGGGGCCTCCTACGAGCAGTACTTC.

This clone was seen only once. The rearrangement links TRBV20-1 to TRBJ2-7; 9 bases line up with TRBD2. Trimming removed 3 bases from V and 1 base from J; junction bases left unmatched: 7. Germline CDR1 is DFQATT and CDR2 is SNEGSKA (reference sequence). This CDR3 region has 15 residues. In nucleotides, the CDR3 is TGCAGTGCTAGTAACGGCGGGGGGGCGTCCTACGAGCAGTACTTC. It yields the protein CSASNGGGASYEQYF.

The chain carries TRBV10-3 and TRBJ2-7; 7 bases match TRBD1. Germline V gene sequence: CDR1 ENHRY, CDR2 SYGVKD. J lost 4 bases, V lost 6 bases, and 9 bases had no gene match. The CDR3 runs 14 residues. The CDR3: CAIRKDRSFYEQYF. Written as DNA, the CDR3 is TGTGCCATCAGGAAGGACAGGTCCTTTTACGAGCAGTACTTC.

The rearrangement uses TRBV6-5 and TRBJ2-7; 7 positions match TRBD1. The germline CDR1 and CDR2 sequences are MNHEY and SVGAGI. The trim removed 4 bases at V and 2 bases at J, leaving 5 bases unmatched. The CDR3 runs 14 residues. The CDR3 spells CASSLTGNTYEQYF. DNA for the CDR3: TGTGCCAGCAGTTTGACAGGGAATACCTACGAGCAGTACTTC.

In this sample, this clone turned up once. V and J are TRBV11-2 and TRBJ2-4; D gene unclear. Germline CDR1 and CDR2: SGHAT and FQNNGV. Trimming took 5 bases from V and 0 from J, leaving 8 bases between them. CDR3 length: 14 residues. CDR3 sequence: CASSGPLAKNIQYF. CDR3 nucleotide sequence: TGTGCCAGCAGCGGGCCGCTAGCCAAAAACATTCAGTACTTC.

The rearrangement uses TRBV18 and TRBJ1-3; D gene uncertain. This CDR3 is 15 amino acids long. Trimming took 3 bases from V and 0 from J, leaving 9 bases between them. In germline, CDR1 is KGHSH, CDR2 LQKENI. CDR3 sequence reads: CASSPSGLSGNTIYF. The CDR3 bases are TGTGCCAGCTCACCGTCCGGACTCTCTGGAAACACCATATATTTT.

This clone was seen a handful of times. The J gene is TRBJ1-5, the V gene TRBV7-9; D is perhaps TRBD1 (6 bases). The germline CDR1 and CDR2 sequences are SEHNR and FQNEAQ (reference sequence). The CDR3 sequence is 17 residues long. Trimming pared 1 base from V and 5 bases from J, leaving 18 bases between. The CDR3 protein is CASSLVRGLNTDQPQHF. The DNA for the CDR3 is TGTGCCAGCAGCTTAGTTCGGGGGCTAAACACTGATCAGCCCCAGCATTTT.

CDR3 sequence reads: CASSFRKGVEKLFF. The CDR3 region has the DNA TGTGCCAGCAGCTTTCGGAAGGGGGTTGAAAAACTGTTTTTT. The gene calls are TRBV11-2 and TRBJ1-4, with D possibly being TRBD1 (6 bases). This CDR3 is built from 14 residues. With 3 bases removed from V and 7 bases from J, the gap between germline ends came to 12 bases. In germline, CDR1 is SGHAT, CDR2 FQNNGV.